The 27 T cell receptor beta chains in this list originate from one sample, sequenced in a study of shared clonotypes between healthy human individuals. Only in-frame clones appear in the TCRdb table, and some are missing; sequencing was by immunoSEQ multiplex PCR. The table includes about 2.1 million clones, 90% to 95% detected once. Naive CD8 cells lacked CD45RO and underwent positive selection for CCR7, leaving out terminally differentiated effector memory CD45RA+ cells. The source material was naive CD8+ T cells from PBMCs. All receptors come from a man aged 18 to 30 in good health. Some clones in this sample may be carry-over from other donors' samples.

The CDR3 loop is CASSLYGAWGYTF. DNA for the CDR3: TGTGCCAGCAGTTTATATGGGGCCTGGGGCTACACCTTC. The chain has TRBV27 and TRBJ1-2, with a possible D match to TRBD1 (5 bases). CDR1 MNHEY and CDR2 SMNVEV come from the germline V gene (reference sequence). V dropped 1 base and J dropped 8 bases, with 11 bases sitting between them. The CDR3 has 13 residues.

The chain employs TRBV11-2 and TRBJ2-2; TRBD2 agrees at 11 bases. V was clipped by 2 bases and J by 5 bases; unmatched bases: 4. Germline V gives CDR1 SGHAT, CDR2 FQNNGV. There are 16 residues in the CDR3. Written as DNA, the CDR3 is TGTGCCAGCAGCTTATATCTAGCGGGAGGTACCGGGGAGCTGTTTTTT. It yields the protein CASSLYLAGGTGELFF. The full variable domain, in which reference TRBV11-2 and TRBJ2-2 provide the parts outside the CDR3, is EAGVAQSPRYKIIEKRQSVAFWCNPISGHATLYWYQQILGQGPKLLIQFQNNGVVDDSQLPKDRFSAERLKGVDSTLKIQPAKLEDSAVYLCASSLYLAGGTGELFFGEGSRLTVL.

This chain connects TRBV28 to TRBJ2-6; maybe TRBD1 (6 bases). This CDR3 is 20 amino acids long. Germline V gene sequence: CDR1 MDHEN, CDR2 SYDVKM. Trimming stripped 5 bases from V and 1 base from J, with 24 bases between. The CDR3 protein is CASSPHTGTNKISGANVLTF. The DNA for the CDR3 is TGTGCCAGCAGTCCCCATACGGGGACAAATAAGATATCTGGGGCCAACGTCCTGACTTTC.

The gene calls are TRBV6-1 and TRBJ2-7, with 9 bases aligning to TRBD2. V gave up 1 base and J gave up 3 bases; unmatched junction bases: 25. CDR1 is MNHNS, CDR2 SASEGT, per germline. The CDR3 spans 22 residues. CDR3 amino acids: CASSEVKSWREGRFRVGYEQYF. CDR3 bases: TGTGCCAGCAGTGAAGTGAAGAGCTGGCGGGAGGGCCGTTTTAGGGTAGGCTACGAGCAGTACTTC.

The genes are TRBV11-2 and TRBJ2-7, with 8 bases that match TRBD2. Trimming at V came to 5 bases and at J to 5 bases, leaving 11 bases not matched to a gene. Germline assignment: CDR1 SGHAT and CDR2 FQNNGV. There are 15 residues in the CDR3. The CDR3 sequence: CASSPSGGKDDEQYF. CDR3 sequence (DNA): TGTGCCAGCAGCCCCTCGGGGGGGAAGGACGACGAGCAGTACTTC.

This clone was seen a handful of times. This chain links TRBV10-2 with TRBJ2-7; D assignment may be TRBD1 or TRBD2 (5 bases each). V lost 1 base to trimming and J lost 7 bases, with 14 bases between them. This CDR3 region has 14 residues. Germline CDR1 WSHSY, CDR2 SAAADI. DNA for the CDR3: TGCGCCAGCAGTGAGTGGGACGGTGGTAGGGAGCAGTACTTC. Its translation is CASSEWDGGREQYF.

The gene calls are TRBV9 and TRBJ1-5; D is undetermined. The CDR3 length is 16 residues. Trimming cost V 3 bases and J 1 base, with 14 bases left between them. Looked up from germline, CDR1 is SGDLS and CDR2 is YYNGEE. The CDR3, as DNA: TGTGCCAGCAGCGGATCAATCAAAGGGAGCAATCAGCCCCAGCATTTT. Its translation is CASSGSIKGSNQPQHF.

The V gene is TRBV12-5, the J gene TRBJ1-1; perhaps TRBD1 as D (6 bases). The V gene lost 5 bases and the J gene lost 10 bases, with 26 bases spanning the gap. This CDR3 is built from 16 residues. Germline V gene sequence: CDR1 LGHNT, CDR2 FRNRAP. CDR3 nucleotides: TGTGCTAGTGGTCCCTTTCACAGGGAAGGAGGTCTGGGAGCTTTCTTT. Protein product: CASGPFHREGGLGAFF.

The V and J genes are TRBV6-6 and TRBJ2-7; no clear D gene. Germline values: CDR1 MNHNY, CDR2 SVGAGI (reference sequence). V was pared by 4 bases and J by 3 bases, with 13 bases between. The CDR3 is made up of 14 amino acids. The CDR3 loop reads CASSSLGPRYEQYF. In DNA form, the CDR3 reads TGTGCCAGCAGTTCCCTTGGCCCTCGCTACGAGCAGTACTTC.

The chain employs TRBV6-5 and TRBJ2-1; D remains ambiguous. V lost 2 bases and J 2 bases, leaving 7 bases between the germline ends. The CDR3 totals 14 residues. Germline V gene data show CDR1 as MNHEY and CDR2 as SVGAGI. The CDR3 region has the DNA TGTGCCAGCAGTTACGTGTCAGCCTACAATGAGCAGTTCTTC. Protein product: CASSYVSAYNEQFF.

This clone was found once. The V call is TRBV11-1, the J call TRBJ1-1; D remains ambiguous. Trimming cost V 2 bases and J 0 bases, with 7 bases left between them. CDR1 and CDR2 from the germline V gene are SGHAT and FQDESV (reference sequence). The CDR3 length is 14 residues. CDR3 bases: TGTGCCAGCAGCTTATTCCGGGTGAACACTGAAGCTTTCTTT. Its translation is CASSLFRVNTEAFF.

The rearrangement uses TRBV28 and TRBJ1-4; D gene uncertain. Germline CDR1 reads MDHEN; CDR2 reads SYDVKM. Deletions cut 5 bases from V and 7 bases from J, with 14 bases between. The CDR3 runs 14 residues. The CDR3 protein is CASSPRGMGEKLFF. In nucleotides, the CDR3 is TGTGCCAGCAGTCCACGGGGAATGGGTGAAAAACTGTTTTTT.

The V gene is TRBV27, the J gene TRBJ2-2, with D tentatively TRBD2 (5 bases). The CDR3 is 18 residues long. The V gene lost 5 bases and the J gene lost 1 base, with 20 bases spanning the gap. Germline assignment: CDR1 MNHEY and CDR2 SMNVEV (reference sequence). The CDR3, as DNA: TGTGCCAGCAGTCCCCATACTACCAGACTAATGAACACCGGGGAGCTGTTTTTT. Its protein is CASSPHTTRLMNTGELFF.

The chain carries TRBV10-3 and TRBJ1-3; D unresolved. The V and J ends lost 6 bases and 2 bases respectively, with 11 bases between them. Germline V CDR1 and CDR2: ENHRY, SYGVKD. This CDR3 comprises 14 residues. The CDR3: CAISPGLAGNTIYF. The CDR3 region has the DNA TGTGCCATCAGCCCCGGGCTCGCTGGAAACACCATATATTTT.

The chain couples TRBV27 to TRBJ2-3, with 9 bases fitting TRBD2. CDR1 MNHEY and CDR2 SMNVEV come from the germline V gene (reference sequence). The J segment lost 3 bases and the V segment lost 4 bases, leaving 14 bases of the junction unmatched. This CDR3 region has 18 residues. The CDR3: CASSSPYTEGLATDTQYF. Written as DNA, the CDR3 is TGTGCCAGCAGTTCGCCTTACACCGAAGGACTAGCGACAGATACGCAGTATTTT.

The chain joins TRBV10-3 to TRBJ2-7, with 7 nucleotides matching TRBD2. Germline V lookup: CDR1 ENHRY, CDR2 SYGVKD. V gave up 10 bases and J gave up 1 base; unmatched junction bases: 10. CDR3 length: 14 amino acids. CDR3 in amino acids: CATLGGGDSYEQYF. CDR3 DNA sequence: TGTGCCACCCTTGGGGGGGGAGATTCCTACGAGCAGTACTTC.

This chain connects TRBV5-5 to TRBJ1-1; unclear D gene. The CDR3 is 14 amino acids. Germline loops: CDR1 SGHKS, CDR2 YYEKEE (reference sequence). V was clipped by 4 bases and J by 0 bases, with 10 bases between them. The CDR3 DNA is TGTGCCAGCAGCCATGGACGGATGAACACTGAAGCTTTCTTT. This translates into CASSHGRMNTEAFF.

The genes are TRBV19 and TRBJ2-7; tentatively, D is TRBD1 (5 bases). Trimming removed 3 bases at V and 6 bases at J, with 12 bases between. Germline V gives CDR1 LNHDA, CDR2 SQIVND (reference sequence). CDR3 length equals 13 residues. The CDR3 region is CASSIRGISEQYF. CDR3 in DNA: TGTGCCAGTAGTATTAGGGGTATCTCCGAGCAGTACTTC. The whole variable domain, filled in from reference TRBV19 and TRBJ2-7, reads DGGITQSPKYLFRKEGQNVTLSCEQNLNHDAMYWYRQDPGQGLRLIYYSQIVNDFQKGDIAEGYSVSREKKESFPLTVTSAQKNPTAFYLCASSIRGISEQYFGPGTRLTVT.

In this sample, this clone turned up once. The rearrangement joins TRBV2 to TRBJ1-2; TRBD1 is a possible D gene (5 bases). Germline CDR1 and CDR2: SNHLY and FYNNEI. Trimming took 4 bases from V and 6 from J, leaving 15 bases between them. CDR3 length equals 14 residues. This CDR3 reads CASSGGKGGDGYTF. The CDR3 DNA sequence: TGTGCCAGCAGTGGGGGGAAGGGAGGGGATGGCTACACCTTC.

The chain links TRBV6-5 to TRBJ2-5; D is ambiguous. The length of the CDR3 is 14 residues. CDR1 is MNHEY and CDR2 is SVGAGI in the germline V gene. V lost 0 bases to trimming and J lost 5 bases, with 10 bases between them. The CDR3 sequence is CASSYSAGPETQYF. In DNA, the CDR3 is TGTGCCAGCAGTTACTCGGCCGGCCCGGAGACCCAGTACTTC.

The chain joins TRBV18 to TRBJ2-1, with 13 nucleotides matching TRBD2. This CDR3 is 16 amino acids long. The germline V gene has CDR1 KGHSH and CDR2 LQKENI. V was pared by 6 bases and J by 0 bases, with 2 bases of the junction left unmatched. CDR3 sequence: CASSRTSGSSYNEQFF. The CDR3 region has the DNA TGTGCCAGCTCTCGGACTAGCGGGAGCTCCTACAATGAGCAGTTCTTC. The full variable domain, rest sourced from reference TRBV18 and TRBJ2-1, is NAGVMQNPRHLVRRRGQEARLRCSPMKGHSHVYWYRQLPEEGLKFMVYLQKENIIDESGMPKERFSAEFPKEGPSILRIQQVVRGDSAAYFCASSRTSGSSYNEQFFGPGTRLTVL.

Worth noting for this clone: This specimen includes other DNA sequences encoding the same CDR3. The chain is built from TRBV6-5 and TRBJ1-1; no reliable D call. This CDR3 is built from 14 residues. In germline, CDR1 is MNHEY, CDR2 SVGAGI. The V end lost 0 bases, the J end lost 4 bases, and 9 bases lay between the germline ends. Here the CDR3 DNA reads TGTGCCAGCAGTTACTCGAGGCGCACCACTGAAGCTTTCTTT. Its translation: CASSYSRRTTEAFF.

The CDR3 DNA reads as TGTGCCAGCAGCTTACGGGGCGGGGGCTACGAGCAGTACTTC. Protein: CASSLRGGGYEQYF. V is TRBV11-2 and J is TRBJ2-7, with 7 bases lining up with TRBD2. Germline CDR1 is SGHAT and CDR2 is FQNNGV. CDR3 size: 14 residues. V dropped 2 bases and J dropped 3; count of bases not matched to a gene: 4.

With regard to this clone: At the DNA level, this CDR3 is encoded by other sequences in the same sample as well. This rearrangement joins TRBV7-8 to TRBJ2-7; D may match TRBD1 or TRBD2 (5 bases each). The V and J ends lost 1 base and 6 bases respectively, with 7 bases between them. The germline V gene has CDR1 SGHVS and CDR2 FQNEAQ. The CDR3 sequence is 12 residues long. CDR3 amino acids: CASSLEGREQYF. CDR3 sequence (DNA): TGTGCCAGCAGCTTAGAGGGACGCGAGCAGTACTTC. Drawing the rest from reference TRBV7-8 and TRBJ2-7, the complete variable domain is GAGVSQSPRYKVAKRGQDVALRCDPISGHVSLFWYQQALGQGPEFLTYFQNEAQLDKSGLPSDRFFAERPEGSVSTLKIQRTQQEDSAVYLCASSLEGREQYFGPGTRLTVT.

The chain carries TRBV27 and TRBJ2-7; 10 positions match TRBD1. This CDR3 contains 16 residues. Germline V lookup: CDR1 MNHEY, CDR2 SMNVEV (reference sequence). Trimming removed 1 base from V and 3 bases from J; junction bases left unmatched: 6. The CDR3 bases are TGTGCCAGCAGTTTATTGACAGGGGGCCCCCTCTACGAGCAGTACTTC. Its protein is CASSLLTGGPLYEQYF.

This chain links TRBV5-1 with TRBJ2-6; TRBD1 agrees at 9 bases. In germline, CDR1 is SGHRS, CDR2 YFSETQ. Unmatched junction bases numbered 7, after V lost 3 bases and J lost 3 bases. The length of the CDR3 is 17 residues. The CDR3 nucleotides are TGCGCCAGCAGCTGGACAGGGGCTGGGGATGGGGCCAACGTCCTGACTTTC. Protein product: CASSWTGAGDGANVLTF.

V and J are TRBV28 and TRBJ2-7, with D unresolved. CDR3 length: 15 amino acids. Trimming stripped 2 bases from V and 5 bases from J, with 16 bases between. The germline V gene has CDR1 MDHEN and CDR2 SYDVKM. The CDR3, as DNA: TGTGCCAGCAGTTTAAACCAAGCTCGAGGTCACGAGCAGTACTTC. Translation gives CASSLNQARGHEQYF.